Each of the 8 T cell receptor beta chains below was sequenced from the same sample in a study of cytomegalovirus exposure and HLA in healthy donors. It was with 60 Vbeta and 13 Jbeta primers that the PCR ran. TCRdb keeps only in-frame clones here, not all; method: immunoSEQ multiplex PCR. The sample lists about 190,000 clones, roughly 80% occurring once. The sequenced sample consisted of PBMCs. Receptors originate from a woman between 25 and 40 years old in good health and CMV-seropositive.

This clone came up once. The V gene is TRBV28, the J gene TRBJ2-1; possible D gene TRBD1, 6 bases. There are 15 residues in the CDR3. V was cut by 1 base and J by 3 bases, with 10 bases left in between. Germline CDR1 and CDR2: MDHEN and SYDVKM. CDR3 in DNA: TGTGCCAGCAGTTTATCGGACAGATACTACAATGAGCAGTTCTTC. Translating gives CASSLSDRYYNEQFF. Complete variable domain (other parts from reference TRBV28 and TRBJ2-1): DVKVTQSSRYLVKRTGEKVFLECVQDMDHENMFWYRQDPGLGLRLIYFSYDVKMKEKGDIPEGYSVSREKKERFSLILESASTNQTSMYLCASSLSDRYYNEQFFGPGTRLTVL.

CDR3 loop: CASSSTSGSRSQYF. DNA of the CDR3: TGCGCCAGCAGCTCGACTAGCGGGTCCCGGAGCCAGTACTTC. This chain connects TRBV5-1 to TRBJ2-5; 10 bases fit TRBD2. Per germline, CDR1 SGHRS and CDR2 YFSETQ. J gave up 10 bases and V 3 bases, and 9 bases lay outside the gene matches. CDR3 size: 14 residues.

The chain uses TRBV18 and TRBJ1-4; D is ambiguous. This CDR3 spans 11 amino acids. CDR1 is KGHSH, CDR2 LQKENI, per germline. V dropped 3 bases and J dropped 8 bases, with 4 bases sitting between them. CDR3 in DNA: TGTGCCAGCTCACCCGGGGAAAAACTGTTTTTT. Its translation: CASSPGEKLFF. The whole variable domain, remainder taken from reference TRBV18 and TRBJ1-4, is NAGVMQNPRHLVRRRGQEARLRCSPMKGHSHVYWYRQLPEEGLKFMVYLQKENIIDESGMPKERFSAEFPKEGPSILRIQQVVRGDSAAYFCASSPGEKLFFGSGTQLSVL.

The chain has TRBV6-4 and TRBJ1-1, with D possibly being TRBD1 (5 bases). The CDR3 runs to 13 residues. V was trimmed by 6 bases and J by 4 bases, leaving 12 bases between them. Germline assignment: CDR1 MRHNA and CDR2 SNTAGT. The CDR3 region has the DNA TGTGCCAGCAGGGGGGGGGAAAGCACTGAAGCTTTCTTT. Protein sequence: CASRGGESTEAFF.

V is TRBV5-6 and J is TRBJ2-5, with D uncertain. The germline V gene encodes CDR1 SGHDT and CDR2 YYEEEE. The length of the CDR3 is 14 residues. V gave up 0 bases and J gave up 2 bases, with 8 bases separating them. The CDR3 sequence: CASSLVQTQETQYF. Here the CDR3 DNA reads TGTGCCAGCAGCTTGGTTCAGACTCAAGAGACCCAGTACTTC.

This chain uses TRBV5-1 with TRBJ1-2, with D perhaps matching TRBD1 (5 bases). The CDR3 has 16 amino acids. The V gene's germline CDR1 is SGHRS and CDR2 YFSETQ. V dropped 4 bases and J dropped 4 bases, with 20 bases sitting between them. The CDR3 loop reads CASSIDPWGVGYGYTF. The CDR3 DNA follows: TGCGCCAGCAGCATTGACCCTTGGGGGGTCGGCTATGGCTACACCTTC.

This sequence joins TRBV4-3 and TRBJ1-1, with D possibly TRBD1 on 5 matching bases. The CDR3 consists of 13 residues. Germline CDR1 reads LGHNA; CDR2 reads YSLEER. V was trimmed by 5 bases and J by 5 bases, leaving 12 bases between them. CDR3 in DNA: TGCGCCAGCAGCGTCTCAGGGCGGACTGAAGCTTTCTTT. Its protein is CASSVSGRTEAFF.

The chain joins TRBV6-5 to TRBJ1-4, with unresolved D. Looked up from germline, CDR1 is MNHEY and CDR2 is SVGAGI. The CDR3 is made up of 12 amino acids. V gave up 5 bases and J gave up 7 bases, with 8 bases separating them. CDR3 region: CASSPSGEKLFF. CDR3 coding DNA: TGTGCCAGCAGTCCCTCCGGTGAAAAACTGTTTTTT.